This entry concerns a single TCR beta chain. The sample is drawn from a study of Ad26.COV2.S vaccination and SARS-CoV-2 variants. CDR1 and CDR2 (germline): ENHRY, SYGVKD. V was trimmed by 4 bases and J by 1 base, leaving 16 bases between them. The CDR3 contains 16 residues. Treatment in this sample: over 15 received Ad26.COV2.S at low or high dose, single or two shots; roughly 5 received placebo; per-sample allocation not given. Each sample was drawn 63 days after the first injection (of vaccine or placebo). Produced via immunoSEQ multiplex PCR; TCRdb's table is partial and in-frame only. The sample consists of roughly 680,000 clones, around 92% of them appearing once.

The origin of this receptor is a person aged 18-65 years who received the Ad26.COV2.S COVID-19 vaccine or a placebo. Sequences were derived from peripheral blood, sampled in a trial of Ad26.COV2.S vaccine versus placebo. This sequence joins TRBV10-3 and TRBJ2-5; D may be TRBD1 (6 bases). The CDR3 loop reads CAISARAGVRQETQYF. CDR3 coding DNA: TGTGCCATCAGTGCCAGGGCAGGGGTTCGCCAAGAGACCCAGTACTTC.